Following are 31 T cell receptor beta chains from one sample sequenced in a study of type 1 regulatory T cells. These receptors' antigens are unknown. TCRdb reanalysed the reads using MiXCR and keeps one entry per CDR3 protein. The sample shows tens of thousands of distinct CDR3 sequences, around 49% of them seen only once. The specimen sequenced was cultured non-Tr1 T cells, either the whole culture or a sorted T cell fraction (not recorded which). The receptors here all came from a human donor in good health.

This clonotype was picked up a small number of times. This chain's CDR3 is CASSLPGTGYTF. CDR3 sequence (DNA): TGTGCCAGCAGTTTACCTGGGACTGGCTACACCTTC. This rearrangement joins TRBV12-3 or TRBV12-4 to TRBJ1-2; tentative D call: TRBD1 (5 bases). CDR3 length: 12 amino acids. Trimming removed 2 bases at V and 7 bases at J, with 8 bases between.

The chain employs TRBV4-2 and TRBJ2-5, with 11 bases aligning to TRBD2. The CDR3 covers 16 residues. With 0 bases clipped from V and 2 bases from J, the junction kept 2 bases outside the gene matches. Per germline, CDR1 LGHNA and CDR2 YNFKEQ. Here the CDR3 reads CASSQELAGGQETQYF. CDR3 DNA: TGTGCCAGCAGCCAAGAATTAGCGGGGGGGCAAGAGACCCAGTACTTC.

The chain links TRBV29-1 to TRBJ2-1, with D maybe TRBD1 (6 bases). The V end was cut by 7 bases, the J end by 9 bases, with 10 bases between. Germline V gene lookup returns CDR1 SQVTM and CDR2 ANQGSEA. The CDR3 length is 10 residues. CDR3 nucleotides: TGCAGCGCCGGACAGTTTGAGCAGTTCTTC. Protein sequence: CSAGQFEQFF.

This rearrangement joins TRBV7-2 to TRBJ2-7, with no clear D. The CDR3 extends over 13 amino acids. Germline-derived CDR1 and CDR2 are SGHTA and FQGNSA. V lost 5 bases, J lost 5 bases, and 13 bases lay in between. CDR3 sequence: CASSPSRAHEQYF. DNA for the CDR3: TGTGCCAGCAGCCCTTCCCGGGCCCACGAGCAGTACTTC.

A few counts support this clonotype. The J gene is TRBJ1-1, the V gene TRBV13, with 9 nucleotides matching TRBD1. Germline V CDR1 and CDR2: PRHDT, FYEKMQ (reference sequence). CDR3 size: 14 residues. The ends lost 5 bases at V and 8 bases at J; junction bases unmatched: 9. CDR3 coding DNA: TGTGCCAGCAGCCCGGGACAGGGTTTGGGGGAAGCTTTCTTT. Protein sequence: CASSPGQGLGEAFF.

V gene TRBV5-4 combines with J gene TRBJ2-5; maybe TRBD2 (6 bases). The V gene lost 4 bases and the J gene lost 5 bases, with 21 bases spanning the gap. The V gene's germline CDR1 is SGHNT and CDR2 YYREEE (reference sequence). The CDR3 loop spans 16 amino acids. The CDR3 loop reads CASSVRSSGLGETQYF. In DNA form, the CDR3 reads TGTGCCAGCAGCGTACGATCGAGCGGGTTGGGGGAGACCCAGTACTTC.

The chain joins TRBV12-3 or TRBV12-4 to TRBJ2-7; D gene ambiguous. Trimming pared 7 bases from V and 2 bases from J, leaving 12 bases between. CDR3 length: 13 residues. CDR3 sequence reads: CASTNFGPYEQYF. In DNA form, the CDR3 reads TGTGCCAGCACTAACTTTGGGCCCTACGAGCAGTACTTC.

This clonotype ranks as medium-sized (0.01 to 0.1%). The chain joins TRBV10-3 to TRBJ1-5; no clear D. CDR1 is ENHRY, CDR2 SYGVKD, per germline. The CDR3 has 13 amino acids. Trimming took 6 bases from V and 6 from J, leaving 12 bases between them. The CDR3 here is CAIRQDPGQPQHF. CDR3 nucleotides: TGTGCCATCAGACAAGATCCAGGTCAGCCCCAGCATTTT.

The CDR3 DNA sequence: TGTGCCAGCAGTGCCCCAGGGCGTTCGTCTGGCTACACCTTC. Its protein product is CASSAPGRSSGYTF. V usage is TRBV6-2 or TRBV6-3 and J usage is TRBJ1-2, with D maybe TRBD1 (5 bases). The CDR3 has 14 amino acids. V was pared by 5 bases and J by 7 bases, with 17 bases between. Per the germline V gene, CDR1 is MNHEY and CDR2 is SVGEGT.

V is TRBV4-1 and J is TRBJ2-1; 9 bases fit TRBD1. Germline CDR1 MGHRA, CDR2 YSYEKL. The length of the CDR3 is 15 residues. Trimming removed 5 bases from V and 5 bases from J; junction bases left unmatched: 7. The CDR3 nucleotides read TGCGCCAGCAGCTCAACCCGGGACAGGGACAATGAGCAGTTCTTC. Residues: CASSSTRDRDNEQFF.

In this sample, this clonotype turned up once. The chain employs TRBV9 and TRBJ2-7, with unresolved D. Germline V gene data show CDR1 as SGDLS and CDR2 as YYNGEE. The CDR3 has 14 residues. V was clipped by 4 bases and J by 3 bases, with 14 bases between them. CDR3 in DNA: TGTGCCAGCAGCTTTTCAGCAGATATCTACGAGCAGTACTTC. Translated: CASSFSADIYEQYF. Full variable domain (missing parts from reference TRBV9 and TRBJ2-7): DSGVTQTPKHLITATGQRVTLRCSPRSGDLSVYWYQQSLDQGLQFLIQYYNGEERAKGNILERFSAQQFPDLHSELNLSSLELGDSALYFCASSFSADIYEQYFGPGTRLTVT.

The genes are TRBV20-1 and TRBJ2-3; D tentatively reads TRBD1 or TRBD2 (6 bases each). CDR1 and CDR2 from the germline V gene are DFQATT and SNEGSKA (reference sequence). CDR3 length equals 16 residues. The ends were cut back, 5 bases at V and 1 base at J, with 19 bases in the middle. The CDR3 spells CSAGSSVGARTDTQYF. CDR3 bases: TGCAGTGCTGGCTCTAGCGTGGGGGCCCGCACAGATACGCAGTATTTT.

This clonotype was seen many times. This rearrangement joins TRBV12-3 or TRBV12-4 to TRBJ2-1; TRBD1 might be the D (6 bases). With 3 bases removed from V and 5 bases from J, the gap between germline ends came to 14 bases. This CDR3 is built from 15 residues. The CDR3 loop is CASSLGAWVDNEQFF. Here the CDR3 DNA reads TGTGCCAGCAGTTTGGGGGCTTGGGTTGACAATGAGCAGTTCTTC.

In DNA form, the CDR3 reads TGCGCCAGCAGCTCGTCCGGGAATCTAGACTATGGCTACACCTTC. Translation: CASSSSGNLDYGYTF. The J gene is TRBJ1-2, the V gene TRBV5-1; D gene uncertain. With 3 bases removed from V and 3 bases from J, the gap between germline ends came to 15 bases. The length of the CDR3 is 15 residues. Germline CDR1 and CDR2: SGHRS and YFSETQ.

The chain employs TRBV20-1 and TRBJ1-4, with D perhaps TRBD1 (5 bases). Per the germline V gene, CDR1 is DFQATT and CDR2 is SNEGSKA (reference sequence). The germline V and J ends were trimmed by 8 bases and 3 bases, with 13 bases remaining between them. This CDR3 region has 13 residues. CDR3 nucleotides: TGCAGTACACCCGGGGGGGCTAATGAAAAACTGTTTTTT. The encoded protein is CSTPGGANEKLFF.

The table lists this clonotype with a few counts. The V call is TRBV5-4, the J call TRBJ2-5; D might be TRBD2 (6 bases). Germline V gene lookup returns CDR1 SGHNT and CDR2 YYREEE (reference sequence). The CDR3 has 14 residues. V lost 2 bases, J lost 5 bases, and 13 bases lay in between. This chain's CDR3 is CASSFLTSRETQYF. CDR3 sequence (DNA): TGTGCCAGCAGCTTTCTAACTAGCCGGGAGACCCAGTACTTC.

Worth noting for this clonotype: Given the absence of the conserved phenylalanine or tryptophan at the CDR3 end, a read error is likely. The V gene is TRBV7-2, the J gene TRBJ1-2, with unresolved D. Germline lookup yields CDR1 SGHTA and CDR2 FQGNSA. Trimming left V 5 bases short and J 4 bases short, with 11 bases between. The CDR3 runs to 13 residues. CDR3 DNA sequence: TGTGCCAGCAGCCCGCAGACTTCCTATGGCTACACCATC. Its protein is CASSPQTSYGYTI.

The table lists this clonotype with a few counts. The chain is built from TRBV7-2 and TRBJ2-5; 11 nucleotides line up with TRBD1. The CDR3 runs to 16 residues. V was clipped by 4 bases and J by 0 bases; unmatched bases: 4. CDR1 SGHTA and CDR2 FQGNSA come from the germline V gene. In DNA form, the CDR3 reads TGTGCCAGCAGCTGGCCGGGACAGGGGGACCAAGAGACCCAGTACTTC. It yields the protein CASSWPGQGDQETQYF.

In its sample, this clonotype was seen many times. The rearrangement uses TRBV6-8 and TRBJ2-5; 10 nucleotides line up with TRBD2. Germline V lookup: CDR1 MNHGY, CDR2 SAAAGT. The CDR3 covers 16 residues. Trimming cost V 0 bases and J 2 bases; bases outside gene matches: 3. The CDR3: CASSYSLAGEQETQYF. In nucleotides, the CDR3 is TGTGCCAGCAGTTACTCGCTAGCGGGGGAACAAGAGACCCAGTACTTC.

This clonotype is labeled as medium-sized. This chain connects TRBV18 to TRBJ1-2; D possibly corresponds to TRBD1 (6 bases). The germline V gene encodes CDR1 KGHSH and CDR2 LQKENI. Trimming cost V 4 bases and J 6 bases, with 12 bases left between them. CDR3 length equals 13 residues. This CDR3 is CASSRMGADGYTF. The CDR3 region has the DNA TGTGCCAGCTCACGGATGGGGGCGGATGGCTACACCTTC.

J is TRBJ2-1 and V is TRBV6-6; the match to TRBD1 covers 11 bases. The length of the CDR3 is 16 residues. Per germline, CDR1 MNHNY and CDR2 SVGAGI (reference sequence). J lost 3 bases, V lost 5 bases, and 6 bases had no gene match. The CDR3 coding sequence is TGTGCCAGCAGTACCTCCGGGACAGGGGGCTACAATGAGCAGTTCTTC. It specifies CASSTSGTGGYNEQFF.

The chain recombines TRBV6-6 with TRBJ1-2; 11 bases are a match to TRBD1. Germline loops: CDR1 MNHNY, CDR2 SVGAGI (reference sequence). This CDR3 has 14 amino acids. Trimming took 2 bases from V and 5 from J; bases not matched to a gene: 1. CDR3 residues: CASSYGTGGYGYTF. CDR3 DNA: TGTGCCAGCAGTTACGGGACAGGGGGATATGGCTACACCTTC.

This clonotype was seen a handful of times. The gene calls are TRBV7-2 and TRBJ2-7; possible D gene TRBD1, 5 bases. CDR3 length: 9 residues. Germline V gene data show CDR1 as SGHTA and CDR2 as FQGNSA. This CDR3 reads CASSSGRGV. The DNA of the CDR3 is TGTGCCAGCAGCTCTGGTAGGGGCGTA.

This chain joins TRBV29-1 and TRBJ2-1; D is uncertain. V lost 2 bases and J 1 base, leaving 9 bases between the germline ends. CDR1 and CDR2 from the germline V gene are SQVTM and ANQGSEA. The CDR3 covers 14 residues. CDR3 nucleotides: TGCAGCGTTGAAAACATGGTTTCCTACAATGAGCAGTTCTTC. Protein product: CSVENMVSYNEQFF.

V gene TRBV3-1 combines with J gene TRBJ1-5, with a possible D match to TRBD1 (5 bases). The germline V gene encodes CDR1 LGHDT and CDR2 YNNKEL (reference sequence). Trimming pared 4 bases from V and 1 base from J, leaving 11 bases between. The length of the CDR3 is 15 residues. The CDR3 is CASSLGGASNQPQHF. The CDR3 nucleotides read TGTGCCAGCAGCCTGGGTGGGGCAAGCAATCAGCCCCAGCATTTT.

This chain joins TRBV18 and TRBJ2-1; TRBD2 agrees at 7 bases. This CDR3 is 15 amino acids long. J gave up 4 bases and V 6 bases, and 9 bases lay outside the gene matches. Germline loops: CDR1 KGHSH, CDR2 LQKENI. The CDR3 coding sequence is TGTGCCAGCTCCCCCGCAGCGGGGTTATACAATGAGCAGTTCTTC. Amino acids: CASSPAAGLYNEQFF.

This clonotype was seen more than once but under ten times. Here the CDR3 DNA reads TGTGCCAGCAGTTACTGGACAGGTGGTGAAGCTTTCTTT. Translated, it gives CASSYWTGGEAFF. The rearrangement joins TRBV6-5 to TRBJ1-1; 7 bases line up with TRBD1. CDR3 size: 13 residues. The germline V gene has CDR1 MNHEY and CDR2 SVGAGI. Unmatched junction bases numbered 3, after V lost 1 base and J lost 7 bases.

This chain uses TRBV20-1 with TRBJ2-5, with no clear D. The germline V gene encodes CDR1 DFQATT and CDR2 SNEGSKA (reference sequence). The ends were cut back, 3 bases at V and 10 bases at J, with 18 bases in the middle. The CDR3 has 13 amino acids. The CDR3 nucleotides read TGCAGTGCTAGTCCTTACCTCGTTATAGGCCAGTACTTC. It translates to CSASPYLVIGQYF.

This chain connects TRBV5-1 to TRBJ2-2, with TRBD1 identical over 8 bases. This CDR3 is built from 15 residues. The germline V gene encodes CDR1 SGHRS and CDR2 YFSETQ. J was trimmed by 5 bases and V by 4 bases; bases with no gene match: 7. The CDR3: CASSPDRGGTGELFF. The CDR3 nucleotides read TGCGCCAGCAGCCCAGACAGGGGTGGAACCGGGGAGCTGTTTTTT.

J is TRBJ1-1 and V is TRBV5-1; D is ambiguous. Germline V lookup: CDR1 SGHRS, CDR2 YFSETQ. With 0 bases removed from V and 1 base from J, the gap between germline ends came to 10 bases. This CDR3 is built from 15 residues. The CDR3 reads CASSLEARRNTEAFF. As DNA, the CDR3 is TGCGCCAGCAGCTTGGAGGCGCGGCGGAACACTGAAGCTTTCTTT.

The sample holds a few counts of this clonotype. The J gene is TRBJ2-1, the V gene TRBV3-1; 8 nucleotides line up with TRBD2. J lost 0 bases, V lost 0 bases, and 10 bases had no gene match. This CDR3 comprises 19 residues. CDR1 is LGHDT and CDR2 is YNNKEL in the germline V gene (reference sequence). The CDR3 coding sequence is TGTGCCAGCAGCCAAGATGGACAGAGCGCGGGGGGCTCCTACAATGAGCAGTTCTTC. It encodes CASSQDGQSAGGSYNEQFF.